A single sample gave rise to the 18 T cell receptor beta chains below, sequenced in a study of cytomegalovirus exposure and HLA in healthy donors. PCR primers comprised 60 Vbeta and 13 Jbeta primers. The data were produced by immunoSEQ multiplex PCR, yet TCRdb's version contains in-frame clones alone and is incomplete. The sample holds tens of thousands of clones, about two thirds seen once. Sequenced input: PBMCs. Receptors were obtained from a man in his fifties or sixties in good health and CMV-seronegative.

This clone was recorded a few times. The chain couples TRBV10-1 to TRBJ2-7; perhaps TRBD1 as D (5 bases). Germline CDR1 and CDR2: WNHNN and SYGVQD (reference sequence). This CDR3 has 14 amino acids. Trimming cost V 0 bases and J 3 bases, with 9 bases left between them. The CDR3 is CASSESGQIYEQYF. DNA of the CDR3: TGCGCCAGCAGTGAGTCGGGGCAAATCTACGAGCAGTACTTC.

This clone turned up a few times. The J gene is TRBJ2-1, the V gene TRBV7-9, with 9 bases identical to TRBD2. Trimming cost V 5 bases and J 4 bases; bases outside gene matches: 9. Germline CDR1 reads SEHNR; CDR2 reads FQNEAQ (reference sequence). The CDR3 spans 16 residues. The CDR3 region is CASSVLSSGVYNEQFF. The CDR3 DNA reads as TGTGCCAGCAGCGTCCTTTCTAGCGGGGTATACAATGAGCAGTTCTTC.

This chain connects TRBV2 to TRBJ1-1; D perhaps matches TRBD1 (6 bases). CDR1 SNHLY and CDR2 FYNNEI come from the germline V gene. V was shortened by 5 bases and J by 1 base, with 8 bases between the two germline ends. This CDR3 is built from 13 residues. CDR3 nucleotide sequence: TGTGCCAGCAGTACGACAGGGAACACTGAAGCTTTCTTT. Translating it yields CASSTTGNTEAFF.

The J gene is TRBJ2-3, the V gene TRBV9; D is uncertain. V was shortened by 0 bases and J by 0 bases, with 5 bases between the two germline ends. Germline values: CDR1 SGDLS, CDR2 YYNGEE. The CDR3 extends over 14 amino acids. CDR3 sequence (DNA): TGTGCCAGCAGCGTAGACGCGAGCACAGATACGCAGTATTTT. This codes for CASSVDASTDTQYF.

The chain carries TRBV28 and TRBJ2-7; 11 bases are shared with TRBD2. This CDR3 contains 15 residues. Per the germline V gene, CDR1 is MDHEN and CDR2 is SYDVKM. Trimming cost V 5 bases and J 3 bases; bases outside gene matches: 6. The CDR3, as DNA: TGTGCCAGCAGTGTCGGACTAGCGGGCGGCTACGAGCAGTACTTC. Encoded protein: CASSVGLAGGYEQYF.

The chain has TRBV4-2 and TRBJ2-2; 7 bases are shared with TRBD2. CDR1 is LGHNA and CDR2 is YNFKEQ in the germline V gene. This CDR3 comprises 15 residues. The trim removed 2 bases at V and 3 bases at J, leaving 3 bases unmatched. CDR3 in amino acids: CASSQTSAYTGELFF. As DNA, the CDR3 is TGTGCCAGCAGCCAAACTAGCGCCTACACCGGGGAGCTGTTTTTT.

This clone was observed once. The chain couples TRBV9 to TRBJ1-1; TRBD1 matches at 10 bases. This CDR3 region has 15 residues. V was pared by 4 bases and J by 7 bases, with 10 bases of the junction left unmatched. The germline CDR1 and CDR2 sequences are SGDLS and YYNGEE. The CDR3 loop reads CASSPQGQGIVEAFF. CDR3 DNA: TGTGCCAGCAGCCCTCAGGGACAGGGGATAGTTGAAGCTTTCTTT.

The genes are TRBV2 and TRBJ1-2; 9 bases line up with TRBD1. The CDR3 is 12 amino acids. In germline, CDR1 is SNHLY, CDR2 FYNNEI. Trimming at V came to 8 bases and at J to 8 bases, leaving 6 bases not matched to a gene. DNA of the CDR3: TGTGCCAGCCGGACAGGGGCGGGGGGCTACACCTTC. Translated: CASRTGAGGYTF.

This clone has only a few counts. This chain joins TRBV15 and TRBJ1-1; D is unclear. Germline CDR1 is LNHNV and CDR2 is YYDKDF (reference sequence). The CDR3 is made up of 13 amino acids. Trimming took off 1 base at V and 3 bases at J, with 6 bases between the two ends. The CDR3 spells CATSRAGDTEAFF. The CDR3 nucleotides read TGTGCCACCAGCAGAGCCGGGGACACTGAAGCTTTCTTT.

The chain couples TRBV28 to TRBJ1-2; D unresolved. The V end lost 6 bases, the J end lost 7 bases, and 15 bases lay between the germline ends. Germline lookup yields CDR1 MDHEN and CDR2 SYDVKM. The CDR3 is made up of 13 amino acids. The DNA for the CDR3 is TGTGCCAGCAGAGTCGGGGTTTCTCGTGGCTACACCTTC. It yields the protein CASRVGVSRGYTF.

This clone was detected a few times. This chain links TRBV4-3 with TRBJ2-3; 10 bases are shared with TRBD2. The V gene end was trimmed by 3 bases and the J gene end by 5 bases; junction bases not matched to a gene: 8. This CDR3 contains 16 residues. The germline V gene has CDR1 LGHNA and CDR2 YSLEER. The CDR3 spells CASSQERGGNGDTQYF. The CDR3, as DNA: TGCGCCAGCAGCCAGGAGCGGGGGGGCAACGGAGATACGCAGTATTTT.

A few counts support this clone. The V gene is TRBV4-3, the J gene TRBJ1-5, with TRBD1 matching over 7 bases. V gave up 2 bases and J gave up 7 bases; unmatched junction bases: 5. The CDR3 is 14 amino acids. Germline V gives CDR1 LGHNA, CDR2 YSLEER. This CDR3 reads CASSQFRGVQPQHF. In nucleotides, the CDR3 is TGCGCCAGCAGCCAATTCAGGGGGGTCCAGCCCCAGCATTTT.

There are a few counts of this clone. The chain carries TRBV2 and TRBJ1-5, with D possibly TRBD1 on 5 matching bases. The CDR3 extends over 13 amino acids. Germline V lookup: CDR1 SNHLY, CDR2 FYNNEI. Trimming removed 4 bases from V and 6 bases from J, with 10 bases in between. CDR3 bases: TGTGCCAGCAGTGGGGAAGGGGTTCAGCCCCAGCATTTT. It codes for CASSGEGVQPQHF.

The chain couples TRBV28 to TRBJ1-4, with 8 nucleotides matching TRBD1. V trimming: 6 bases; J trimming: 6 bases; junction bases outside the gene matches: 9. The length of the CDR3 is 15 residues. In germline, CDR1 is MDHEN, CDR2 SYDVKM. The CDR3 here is CASSETGAGYEKLFF. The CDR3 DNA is TGTGCCAGCAGCGAGACAGGGGCTGGGTATGAAAAACTGTTTTTT. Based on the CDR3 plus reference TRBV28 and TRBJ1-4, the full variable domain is DVKVTQSSRYLVKRTGEKVFLECVQDMDHENMFWYRQDPGLGLRLIYFSYDVKMKEKGDIPEGYSVSREKKERFSLILESASTNQTSMYLCASSETGAGYEKLFFGSGTQLSVL.

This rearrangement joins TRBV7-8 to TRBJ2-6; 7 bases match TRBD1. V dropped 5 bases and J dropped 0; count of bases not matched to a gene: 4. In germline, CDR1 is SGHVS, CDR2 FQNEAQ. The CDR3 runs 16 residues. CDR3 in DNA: TGTGCCAGCAGCCCGCACAGGGGCTCTGGGGCCAACGTCCTGACTTTC. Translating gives CASSPHRGSGANVLTF.

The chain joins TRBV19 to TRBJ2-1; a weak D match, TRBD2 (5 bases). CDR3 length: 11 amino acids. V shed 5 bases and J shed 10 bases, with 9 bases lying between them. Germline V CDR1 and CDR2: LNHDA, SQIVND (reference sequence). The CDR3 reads CASSSSREQFF. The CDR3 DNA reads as TGTGCCAGTAGTTCTAGCCGCGAGCAGTTCTTC.

In DNA form, the CDR3 reads TGTGCCAGCGGATCTAATGATGGGGCAGGGATCCAGCCCCAGCATTTT. It specifies CASGSNDGAGIQPQHF. The V call is TRBV28, the J call TRBJ1-5, with D possibly matching TRBD1 (5 bases). CDR1 and CDR2 (germline): MDHEN, SYDVKM. V lost 8 bases and J 7 bases, leaving 24 bases between the germline ends. The CDR3 is 16 amino acids.

This CDR3 is CASSLAGGSSQYYGYTF. For the CDR3, the DNA is TGTGCCAGCAGCTTAGCGGGGGGAAGCTCTCAATATTATGGCTACACCTTC. V usage is TRBV11-2 and J usage is TRBJ1-2; TRBD1 might be the D (5 bases). From germline, CDR1 is SGHAT and CDR2 FQNNGV. The ends were cut back, 1 base at V and 5 bases at J, with 20 bases in the middle. This CDR3 has 17 residues.